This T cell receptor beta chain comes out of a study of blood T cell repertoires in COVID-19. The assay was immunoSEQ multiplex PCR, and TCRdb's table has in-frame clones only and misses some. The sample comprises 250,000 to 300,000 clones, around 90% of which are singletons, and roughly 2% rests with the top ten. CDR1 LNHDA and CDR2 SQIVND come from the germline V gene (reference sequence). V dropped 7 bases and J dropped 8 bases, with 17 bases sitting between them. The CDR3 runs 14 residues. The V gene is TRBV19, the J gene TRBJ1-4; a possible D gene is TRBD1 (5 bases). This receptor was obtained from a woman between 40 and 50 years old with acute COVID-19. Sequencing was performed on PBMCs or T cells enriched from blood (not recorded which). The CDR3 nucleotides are TGTGCCAGTACCCTATCGGCAGGGAGGGAAAAACTGTTTTTT. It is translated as CASTLSAGREKLFF. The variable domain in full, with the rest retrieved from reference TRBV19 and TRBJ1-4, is DGGITQSPKYLFRKEGQNVTLSCEQNLNHDAMYWYRQDPGQGLRLIYYSQIVNDFQKGDIAEGYSVSREKKESFPLTVTSAQKNPTAFYLCASTLSAGREKLFFGSGTQLSVL.